These T cell receptor beta chains were read from a single sample in a study of T-cell memory formation after mild COVID-19. TCRdb analysed the 5' RACE reads with MiXCR anew, one entry per CDR3 protein. The repertoire holds about 430,000 distinct CDR3 sequences, with less than 25% as singletons. Sequencing was done on a sample of PBMCs or a T cell subset sorted from them (not recorded which). The origin of the receptors is an adult woman who had mild COVID-19 (a few samples of this study predate the infection). Cell type and time point are not known. Each CDR3 is given with its conserved first and last residue. D genes are given only for firm matches. Part of the rows lack a size; the others show once, few, many or a class for expanded clones.

d_gene | abundance | j_gene | v_gene | CDR3nt | CDR3aa
TRBD1 | - | TRBJ1-1 | TRBV5-1 | TGCGCCAGCAGCGACGGACAGGGACCGAACACTGAAGCTTTCTTT | CASSDGQGPNTEAFF
- | once | TRBJ2-7 | TRBV5-1 | TGCGCCAGCAGCCCCACCGTTGGAGGGGCGGGATCCGAGCAGTACTTC | CASSPTVGGAGSEQYF
- | many | TRBJ1-2 | TRBV27 | TGTGCCAGCAGTCCCACACCAGGGAGAGAAGGCTACACCTTC | CASSPTPGREGYTF
TRBD1 | many | TRBJ1-2 | TRBV20-1 | TGCAGTCTAAAAAGCGACAGGGGGCGTAGTGGCTACACCTTC | CSLKSDRGRSGYTF
TRBD2 | - | TRBJ2-7 | TRBV7-9 | TGTGCCAGCAGCTCCACTAGCGGGAGGGACGAGCAGTACTTC | CASSSTSGRDEQYF
TRBD2 | - | TRBJ2-3 | TRBV20-1 | TGCAGTGCTAGACTAACCGGGACTAGCGAATTCACAGATACGCAGTATTTT | CSARLTGTSEFTDTQYF
TRBD1 | many | TRBJ2-7 | TRBV4-2 | TGTGCCAGCAGCCAAGCTGCCCGGGACAGGGCCTACGAGCAGTACTTC | CASSQAARDRAYEQYF
TRBD2 | - | TRBJ2-3 | TRBV7-9 | TGTGCCAGCAGCTTAGGGACTAGCGGGACGACAGATACGCAGTATTTT | CASSLGTSGTTDTQYF
- | few | TRBJ2-7 | TRBV29-1 | TGCAGCGCCCGTTCTGGAGAGCAGTACTTC | CSARSGEQYF
- | few | TRBJ2-5 | TRBV4-2 | TGTGCCAGCAGCCACGCGGGAAGGAGGGAGACCCAGTACTTC | CASSHAGRRETQYF
- | few | TRBJ1-1 | TRBV25-1 | TGTGCCACTCAGCATACGGGGAACACTGAAGCTTTCTTT | CATQHTGNTEAFF
- | few | TRBJ1-5 | TRBV20-1 | TGCAGTGCCGAACGCTTGGGGGGCAATCAGCCCCAGCATTTT | CSAERLGGNQPQHF
- | - | TRBJ1-1 | TRBV6-5 | TGTGCCAGCACCTACGGTGGAGGGAGGACTGAAGCTTTCTTT | CASTYGGGRTEAFF
- | - | TRBJ2-1 | TRBV21-1 | TGTGCCAGCAGCAAAGCCCCAGCGCCCTACAATGAGCAGTTCTTC | CASSKAPAPYNEQFF
- | few | TRBJ1-4 | TRBV29-1 | TGCAGCGTTGAACGGGGTGAAAAACTGTTTTTT | CSVERGEKLFF
- | - | TRBJ1-5 | TRBV6-1 | TGTGCCAGCAGTAGCCAGGGGCCTAATCAGCCCCAGCATTTT | CASSSQGPNQPQHF
- | - | TRBJ2-3 | TRBV12-3/TRBV12-4 | TGTGCCAGCAGTTTAATGCCGGCAGATACGCAGTATTTT | CASSLMPADTQYF
- | - | TRBJ2-5 | TRBV29-1 | TGCAGCGTTTTTTCGGCCGAGGTGGAGACCCAGTACTTC | CSVFSAEVETQYF
- | few | TRBJ2-3 | TRBV14 | TGTGCCAGCAGCCAAGGCAGTGGGCTTCGCACAGATACGCAGTATTTT | CASSQGSGLRTDTQYF
- | - | TRBJ1-1 | TRBV5-4 | TGTGCCAGCAGCTCCAGTGGGCATATGGAGACTGAAGCTTTCTTT | CASSSSGHMETEAFF
TRBD1 | - | TRBJ2-5 | TRBV24-1 | TGTGCCACCAGTGAGCCGACAGGGATCGAGGGCGTGGAGACCCAGTACTTC | CATSEPTGIEGVETQYF
- | - | TRBJ2-5 | TRBV6-6 | TGTGCCAGCAGTTACGGAGGGACCCTATTGGGGGAACAAGAGACCCAGTACTTC | CASSYGGTLLGEQETQYF
TRBD2 | - | TRBJ2-1 | TRBV6-1 | TGTGCCAGCAGTCGGACTAGCGGGGTTGAGGATGAGCAGTTCTTC | CASSRTSGVEDEQFF
- | few | TRBJ2-2 | TRBV5-1 | TGCGCCAGCCTACAGGGAATCGGCACCGGGGAGCTGTTTTTT | CASLQGIGTGELFF
- | - | TRBJ1-5 | TRBV30 | TGTGCCTGGAGTGTACCCGGAGCGGGCAATCAGCCCCAGCATTTT | CAWSVPGAGNQPQHF
TRBD2 | medium-sized | TRBJ2-5 | TRBV7-2 | TGTGCCAGCAGCTACGGGACTAGCCGAGAGACCCAGTACTTC | CASSYGTSRETQYF
TRBD1 | few | TRBJ2-5 | TRBV29-1 | TGCAGCGTTTCTCCCGGGACAGGGAAAGAGACCCAGTACTTC | CSVSPGTGKETQYF
- | few | TRBJ1-6 | TRBV12-3/TRBV12-4 | TGTGCCAGCAGTTTAGACCACCGCGCTCTCCACTTT | CASSLDHRALHF
TRBD2 | few | TRBJ2-1 | TRBV7-6 | TGTGCCAGCAGCTTTGGTCCCGGGGGGGCGGGTGAGCAGTTCTTC | CASSFGPGGAGEQFF
TRBD1 | - | TRBJ1-1 | TRBV7-9 | TGTGCCAGCAGCTTTCCGACAGGGGCGCCGGGAGCTTTCTTT | CASSFPTGAPGAFF
- | few | TRBJ1-4 | TRBV7-2 | TGTGCCAGCAGCTTAGGGAAGACCGGACCAAAACTGTTTTTT | CASSLGKTGPKLFF
TRBD2 | - | TRBJ2-3 | TRBV4-1 | TGCGCCAGCAGGTCCGAAGCGGGAAGCACAGATACGCAGTATTTT | CASRSEAGSTDTQYF
- | few | TRBJ2-7 | TRBV28 | TGTGCCAGCAGCTATCAGGTACCGGCCTACGAGCAGTACTTC | CASSYQVPAYEQYF
- | - | TRBJ1-1 | TRBV29-1 | TGCAGCGTTGGACAGAAGAACACTGAAGCTTTCTTT | CSVGQKNTEAFF
- | - | TRBJ2-3 | TRBV6-5 | TGTGCCAGCAGTTACCTCTACGCGAGCGGACTCAGCACAGATACGCAGTATTTT | CASSYLYASGLSTDTQYF
- | - | TRBJ1-5 | TRBV6-5 | TGTGCCAGCAGTTACCGGGCAGGGGATCAGCCCCAGCATTTT | CASSYRAGDQPQHF
- | - | TRBJ1-5 | TRBV12-3/TRBV12-4 | TGTGCCAGCGGAAACAGTAATAGCAATCAGCCCCAGCATTTT | CASGNSNSNQPQHF
TRBD1 | - | TRBJ1-2 | TRBV20-1 | TGCAGTGCTAGAGAGGGACAGGGGTACACCTTC | CSAREGQGYTF
- | - | TRBJ2-7 | TRBV19 | TGTGCCAGTAGTATGGGGGGAGGACTTTACGAGCAGTACTTC | CASSMGGGLYEQYF
- | few | TRBJ2-2 | TRBV12-3/TRBV12-4 | TGTGCCAGCAACCAATCCCCCGGGGAGCTGTTTTTT | CASNQSPGELFF
- | - | TRBJ1-1 | TRBV4-2 | TGTGCCAGCAGCCAAGCAACAGGGCCTGAACCTGAAGCTTTCTTT | CASSQATGPEPEAFF
TRBD1 | - | TRBJ1-2 | TRBV5-1 | TGCGCCAGCGCTGCCACGACAGGGGGCGCGAACTATGGCTACACCTTC | CASAATTGGANYGYTF
TRBD2 | - | TRBJ2-3 | TRBV12-3/TRBV12-4 | TGTGCCAGCAGTTTAGGACCAGCGGGGGGGCCAGAGGGGCAGTATTTT | CASSLGPAGGPEGQYF
- | - | TRBJ2-3 | TRBV5-1 | TGCGCCAGCAGCTTTGGTGGGGGCTTCACAGATACGCAGTATTTT | CASSFGGGFTDTQYF
- | - | TRBJ2-7 | TRBV7-9 | TGTGCCAGCAGCTTAGTCGGTGGGAGCTCCTACGAGCAGTACTTC | CASSLVGGSSYEQYF
- | - | TRBJ2-5 | TRBV10-3 | TGTGCCATCAGTGAGTCTTACGGGAGTGAGACCCAGTACTTC | CAISESYGSETQYF
- | few | TRBJ2-1 | TRBV5-1 | TGCGCCAGCAGTCCCCAGAATATCGCCTACAATGAGCAGTTCTTC | CASSPQNIAYNEQFF
- | - | TRBJ2-7 | TRBV24-1 | TGTGCCACGTACCCAGGCTACGAGCAGTACTTC | CATYPGYEQYF
- | few | TRBJ2-2 | TRBV7-3 | TGTGCCAGCAGCCCGCAGAGTAGTGCCACCGGGGAGCTGTTTTTT | CASSPQSSATGELFF
- | few | TRBJ1-6 | TRBV11-3 | TGTGCCAGCAGCCGGGACGGACCTAATTCACCCCTCCACTTT | CASSRDGPNSPLHF
TRBD1 | many | TRBJ2-2 | TRBV29-1 | TGCAGCGTAGACACCGGGACAGGGAACACCGGGGAGCTGTTTTTT | CSVDTGTGNTGELFF
- | - | TRBJ1-6 | TRBV6-1 | TGTGCCAGCAGTCCACATACAGGAACTAATTCACCCCTCCACTTT | CASSPHTGTNSPLHF
- | - | TRBJ2-7 | TRBV6-6 | TGTGCCAGCAGTGGCGGGCCAGCCTCCTACGAGCAGTACTTC | CASSGGPASYEQYF
- | - | TRBJ1-6 | TRBV10-3 | TGTGCCATCAGTGAGTCGGGGGGCAGGGTTAATTCACCCCTCCACTTT | CAISESGGRVNSPLHF
- | few | TRBJ2-3 | TRBV7-2 | TGTGCCAGCAGCTTAGAGGGCCACACAGATACGCAGTATTTT | CASSLEGHTDTQYF
- | - | TRBJ1-5 | TRBV15 | TGTGCCACCAGCAGAGATCGGCAGCGGCGTCAGCCCCAGCATTTT | CATSRDRQRRQPQHF